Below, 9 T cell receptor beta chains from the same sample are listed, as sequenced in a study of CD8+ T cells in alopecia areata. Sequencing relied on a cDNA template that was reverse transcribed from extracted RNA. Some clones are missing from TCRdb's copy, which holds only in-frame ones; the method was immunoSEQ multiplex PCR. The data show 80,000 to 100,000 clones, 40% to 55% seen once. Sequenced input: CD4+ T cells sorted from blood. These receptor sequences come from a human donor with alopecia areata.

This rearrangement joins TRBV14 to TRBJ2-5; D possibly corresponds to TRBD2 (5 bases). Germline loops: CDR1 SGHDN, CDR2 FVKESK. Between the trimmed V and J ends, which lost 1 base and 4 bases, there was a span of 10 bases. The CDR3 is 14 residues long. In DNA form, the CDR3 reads TGTGCCAGCAGCCAAGTGTTAGGAGGAGAGACCCAGTACTTC. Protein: CASSQVLGGETQYF. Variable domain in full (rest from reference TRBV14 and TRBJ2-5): EAGVTQFPSHSVIEKGQTVTLRCDPISGHDNLYWYRRVMGKEIKFLLHFVKESKQDESGMPNNRFLAERTGGTYSTLKVQPAELEDSGVYFCASSQVLGGETQYFGPGTRLLVL.

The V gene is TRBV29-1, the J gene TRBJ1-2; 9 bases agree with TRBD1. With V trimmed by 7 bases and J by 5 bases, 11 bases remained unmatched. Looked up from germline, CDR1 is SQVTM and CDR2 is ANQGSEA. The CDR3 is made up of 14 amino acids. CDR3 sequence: CSALRGQGGYGYTF. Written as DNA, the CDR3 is TGCAGCGCCCTAAGGGGACAGGGCGGGTATGGCTACACCTTC.

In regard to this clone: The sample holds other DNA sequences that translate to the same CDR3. DNA for the CDR3: TGCAGCGTTGGACAGGGGTCCTACGAGCAGTACTTC. This sequence encodes CSVGQGSYEQYF. The chain has TRBV29-1 and TRBJ2-7; 8 bases align to TRBD1. Germline V lookup: CDR1 SQVTM, CDR2 ANQGSEA. V was clipped by 4 bases and J by 1 base; unmatched bases: 0. The CDR3 sequence is 12 residues long.

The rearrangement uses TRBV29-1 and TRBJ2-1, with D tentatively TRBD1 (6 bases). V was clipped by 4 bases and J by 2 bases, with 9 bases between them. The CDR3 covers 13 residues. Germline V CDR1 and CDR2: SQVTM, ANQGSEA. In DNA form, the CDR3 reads TGCAGCGTTGCTCACAGGGCCTACAATGAGCAGTTCTTC. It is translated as CSVAHRAYNEQFF.

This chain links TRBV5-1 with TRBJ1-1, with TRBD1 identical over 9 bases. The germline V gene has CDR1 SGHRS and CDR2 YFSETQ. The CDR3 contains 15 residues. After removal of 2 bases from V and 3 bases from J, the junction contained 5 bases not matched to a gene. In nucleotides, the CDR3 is TGCGCCAGCAGCTTTACAGGGGGCGCGGACACTGAAGCTTTCTTT. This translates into CASSFTGGADTEAFF.

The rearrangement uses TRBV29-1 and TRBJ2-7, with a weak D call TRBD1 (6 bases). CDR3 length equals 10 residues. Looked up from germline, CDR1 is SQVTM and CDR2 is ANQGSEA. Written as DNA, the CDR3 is TGCAGTCGAGGGGGCTACGAGCAGTACTTC. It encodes CSRGGYEQYF.

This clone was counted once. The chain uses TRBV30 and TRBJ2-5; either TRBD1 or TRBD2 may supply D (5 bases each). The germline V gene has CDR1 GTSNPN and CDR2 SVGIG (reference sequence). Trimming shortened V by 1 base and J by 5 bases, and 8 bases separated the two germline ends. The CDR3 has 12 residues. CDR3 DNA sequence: TGTGCCTGGAGTGGGGGGTGGGAGACCCAGTACTTC. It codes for CAWSGGWETQYF.

The CDR3 loop reads CSVEKGLGQETQYF. The CDR3 DNA sequence: TGCAGCGTTGAAAAGGGACTAGGTCAAGAGACCCAGTACTTC. The chain carries TRBV29-1 and TRBJ2-5; 8 bases agree with TRBD2. The germline V gene encodes CDR1 SQVTM and CDR2 ANQGSEA. After removal of 2 bases from V and 2 bases from J, the junction contained 4 bases not matched to a gene. This CDR3 comprises 14 residues.

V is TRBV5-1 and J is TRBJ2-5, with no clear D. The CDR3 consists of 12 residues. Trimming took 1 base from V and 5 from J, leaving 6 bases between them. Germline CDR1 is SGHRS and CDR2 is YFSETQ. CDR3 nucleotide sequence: TGCGCCAGCAGCTTGTCTACGGAGACCCAGTACTTC. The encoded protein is CASSLSTETQYF.